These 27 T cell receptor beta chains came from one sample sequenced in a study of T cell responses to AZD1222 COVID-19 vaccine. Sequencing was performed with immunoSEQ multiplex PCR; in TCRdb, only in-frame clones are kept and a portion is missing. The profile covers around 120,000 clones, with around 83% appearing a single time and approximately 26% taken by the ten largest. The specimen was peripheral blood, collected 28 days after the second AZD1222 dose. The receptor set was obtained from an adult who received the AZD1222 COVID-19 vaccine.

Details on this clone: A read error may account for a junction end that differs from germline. The CDR3 sequence is CASSLAGVSTDTQYF. The DNA of the CDR3 is TGTGCCAGCAGCTTAGCGGGGGTTAGCACCGATACGCAGTATTTT. The chain joins TRBV7-9 to TRBJ2-3; D tentatively reads TRBD1 or TRBD2 (5 bases each). The germline V gene has CDR1 SEHNR and CDR2 FQNEAQ (reference sequence). CDR3 length: 15 amino acids.

CDR3 nucleotides: TGTGCCAGCAGCCGCGGGGGGGATAGGAAAGAGACCCAGTACTTC. This translates into CASSRGGDRKETQYF. The gene calls are TRBV5-4 and TRBJ2-5; 9 nucleotides agree with TRBD2. The germline CDR1 and CDR2 sequences are SGHNT and YYREEE (reference sequence). The CDR3 extends over 15 amino acids. The trim removed 4 bases at V and 3 bases at J, leaving 7 bases unmatched.

In DNA, the CDR3 is TGTGCCAGCAGTCACCCGGGGGAGGGGATAGATACGCAGTATTTT. Protein product: CASSHPGEGIDTQYF. The chain combines TRBV5-6 with TRBJ2-3; 7 positions match TRBD2. The ends lost 5 bases at V and 5 bases at J; junction bases unmatched: 11. This CDR3 region has 15 residues. CDR1 and CDR2 from the germline V gene are SGHDT and YYEEEE.

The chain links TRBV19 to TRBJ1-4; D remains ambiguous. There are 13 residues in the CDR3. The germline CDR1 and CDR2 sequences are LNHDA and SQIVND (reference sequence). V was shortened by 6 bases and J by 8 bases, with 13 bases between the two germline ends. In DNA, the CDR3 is TGTGCCAGTAGAGCGTCATATCGGGAAAAACTGTTTTTT. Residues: CASRASYREKLFF.

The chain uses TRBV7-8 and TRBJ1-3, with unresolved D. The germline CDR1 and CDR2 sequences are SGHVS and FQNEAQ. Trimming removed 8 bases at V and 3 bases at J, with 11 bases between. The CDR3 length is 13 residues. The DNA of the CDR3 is TGTGCCAGCCGCCCCGGAGGTGGAAACACCATATATTTT. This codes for CASRPGGGNTIYF.

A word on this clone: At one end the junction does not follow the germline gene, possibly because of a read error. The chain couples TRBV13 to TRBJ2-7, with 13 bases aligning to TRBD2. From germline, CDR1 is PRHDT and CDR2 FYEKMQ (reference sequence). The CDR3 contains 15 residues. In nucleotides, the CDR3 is TGTGCCAGCAGCCTAGGACTAGCGGGGGACTACGAGCAGTACTTC. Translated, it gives CASSLGLAGDYEQYF.

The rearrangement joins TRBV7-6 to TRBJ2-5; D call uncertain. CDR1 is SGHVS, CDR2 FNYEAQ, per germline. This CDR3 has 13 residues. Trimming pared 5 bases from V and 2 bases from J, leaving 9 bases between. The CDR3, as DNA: TGTGCCAGCAGCAACACGTTACAAGAGACCCAGTACTTC. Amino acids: CASSNTLQETQYF.

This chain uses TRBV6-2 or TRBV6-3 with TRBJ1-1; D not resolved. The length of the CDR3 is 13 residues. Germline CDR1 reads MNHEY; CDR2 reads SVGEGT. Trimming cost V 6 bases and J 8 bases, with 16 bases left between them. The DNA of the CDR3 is TGTGCCAGCAGCCAACGGCGTTTTGGGGAAGCTTTCTTT. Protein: CASSQRRFGEAFF.

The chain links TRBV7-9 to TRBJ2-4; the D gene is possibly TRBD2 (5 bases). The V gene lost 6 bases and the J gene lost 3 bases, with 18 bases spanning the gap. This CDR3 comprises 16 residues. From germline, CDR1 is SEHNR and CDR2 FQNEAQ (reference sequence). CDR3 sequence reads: CASSPLQAASKNIQYF. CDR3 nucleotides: TGTGCCAGCAGTCCCCTCCAAGCGGCTAGCAAAAACATTCAGTACTTC.

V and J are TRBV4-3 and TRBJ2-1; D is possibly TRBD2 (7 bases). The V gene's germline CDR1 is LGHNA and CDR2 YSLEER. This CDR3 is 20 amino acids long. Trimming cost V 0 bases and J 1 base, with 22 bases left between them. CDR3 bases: TGCGCCAGCAGCCAAGAACTTGGTGGGGGGGCCTTCGCGTCCTACAATGAGCAGTTCTTC. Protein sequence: CASSQELGGGAFASYNEQFF.

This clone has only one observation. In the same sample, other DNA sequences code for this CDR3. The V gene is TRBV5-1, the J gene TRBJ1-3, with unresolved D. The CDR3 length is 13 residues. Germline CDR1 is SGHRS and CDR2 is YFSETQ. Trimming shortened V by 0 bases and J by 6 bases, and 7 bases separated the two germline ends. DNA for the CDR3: TGCGCCAGCAGCTTGGGTGGTGAAAACACCATATATTTT. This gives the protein CASSLGGENTIYF.

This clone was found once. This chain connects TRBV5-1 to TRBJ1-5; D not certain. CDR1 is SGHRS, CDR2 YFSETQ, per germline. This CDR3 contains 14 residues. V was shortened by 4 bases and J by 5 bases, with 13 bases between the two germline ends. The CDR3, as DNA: TGCGCCAGCAGCCCGGACGGAGGCCATCAGCCCCAGCATTTT. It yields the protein CASSPDGGHQPQHF. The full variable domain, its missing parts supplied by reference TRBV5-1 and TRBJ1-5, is KAGVTQTPRYLIKTRGQQVTLSCSPISGHRSVSWYQQTPGQGLQFLFEYFSETQRNKGNFPGRFSGRQFSNSRSEMNVSTLELGDSALYLCASSPDGGHQPQHFGDGTRLSIL.

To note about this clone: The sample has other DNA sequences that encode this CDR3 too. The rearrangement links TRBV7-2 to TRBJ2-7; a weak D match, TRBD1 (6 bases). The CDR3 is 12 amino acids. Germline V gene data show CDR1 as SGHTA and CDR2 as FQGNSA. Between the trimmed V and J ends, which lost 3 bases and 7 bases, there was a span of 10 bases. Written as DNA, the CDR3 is TGTGCCAGCAGCTTCAGGGGTCGGGAGCAGTACTTC. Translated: CASSFRGREQYF. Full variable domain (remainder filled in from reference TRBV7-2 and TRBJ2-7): GAGVSQSPSNKVTEKGKDVELRCDPISGHTALYWYRQSLGQGLEFLIYFQGNSAPDKSGLPSDRFSAERTGGSVSTLTIQRTQQEDSAVYLCASSFRGREQYFGPGTRLTVT.

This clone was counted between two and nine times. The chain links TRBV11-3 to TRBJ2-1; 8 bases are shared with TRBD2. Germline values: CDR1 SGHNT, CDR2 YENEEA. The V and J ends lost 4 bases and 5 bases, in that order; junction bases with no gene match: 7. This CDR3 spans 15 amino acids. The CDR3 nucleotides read TGTGCCAGCAGCTCCGGGGGGGCCGGAAACAATGAGCAGTTCTTC. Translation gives CASSSGGAGNNEQFF.

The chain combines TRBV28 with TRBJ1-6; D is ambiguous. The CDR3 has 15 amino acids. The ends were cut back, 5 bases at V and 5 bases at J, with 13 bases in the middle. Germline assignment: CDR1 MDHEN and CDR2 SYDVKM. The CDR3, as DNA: TGTGCCAGCAGTCCCCCCGAAGGGCATAATTCACCCCTCCACTTT. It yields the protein CASSPPEGHNSPLHF. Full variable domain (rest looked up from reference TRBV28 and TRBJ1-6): DVKVTQSSRYLVKRTGEKVFLECVQDMDHENMFWYRQDPGLGLRLIYFSYDVKMKEKGDIPEGYSVSREKKERFSLILESASTNQTSMYLCASSPPEGHNSPLHFGNGTRLTVT.

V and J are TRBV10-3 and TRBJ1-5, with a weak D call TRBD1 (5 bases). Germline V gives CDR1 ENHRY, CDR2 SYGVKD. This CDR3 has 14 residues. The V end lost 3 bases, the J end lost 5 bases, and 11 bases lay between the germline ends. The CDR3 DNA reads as TGTGCCATCAGTGAAAGGGGCCGGGATCAGCCCCAGCATTTT. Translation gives CAISERGRDQPQHF.

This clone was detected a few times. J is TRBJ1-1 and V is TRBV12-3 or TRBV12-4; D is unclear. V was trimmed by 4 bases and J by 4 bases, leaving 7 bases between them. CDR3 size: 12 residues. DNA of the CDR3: TGTGCCAGCAGTTATGAGAGCACTGAAGCTTTCTTT. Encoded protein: CASSYESTEAFF.

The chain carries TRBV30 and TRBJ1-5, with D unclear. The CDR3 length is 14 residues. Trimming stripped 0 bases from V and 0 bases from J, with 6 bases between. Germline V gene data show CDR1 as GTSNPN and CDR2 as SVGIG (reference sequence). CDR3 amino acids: CAWSVFASNQPQHF. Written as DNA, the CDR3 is TGTGCCTGGAGTGTATTTGCTAGCAATCAGCCCCAGCATTTT.

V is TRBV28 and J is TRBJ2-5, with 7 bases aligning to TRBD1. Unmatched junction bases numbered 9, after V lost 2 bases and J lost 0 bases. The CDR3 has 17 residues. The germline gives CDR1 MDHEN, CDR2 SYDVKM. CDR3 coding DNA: TGTGCCAGCAGTTTAGAGGCAGGGGGTTTTTACCAAGAGACCCAGTACTTC. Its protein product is CASSLEAGGFYQETQYF.

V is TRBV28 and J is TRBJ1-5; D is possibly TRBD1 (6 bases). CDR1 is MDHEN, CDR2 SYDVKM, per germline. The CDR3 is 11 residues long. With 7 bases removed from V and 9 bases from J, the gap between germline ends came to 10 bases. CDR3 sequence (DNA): TGTGCCAGCACCTCCAGGGGGCCCCAGCATTTT. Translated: CASTSRGPQHF.

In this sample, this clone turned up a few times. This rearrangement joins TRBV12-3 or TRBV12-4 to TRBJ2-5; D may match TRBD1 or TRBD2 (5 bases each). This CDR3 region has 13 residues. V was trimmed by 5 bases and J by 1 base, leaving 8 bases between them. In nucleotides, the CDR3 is TGTGCCAGCAGTCCGGGGCCCCAAGAGACCCAGTACTTC. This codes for CASSPGPQETQYF.

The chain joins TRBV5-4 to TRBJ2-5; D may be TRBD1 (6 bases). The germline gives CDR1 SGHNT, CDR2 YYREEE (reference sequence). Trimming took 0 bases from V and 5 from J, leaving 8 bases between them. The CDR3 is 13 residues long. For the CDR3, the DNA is TGTGCCAGCAGCTTGGACAGGGTTGAGACCCAGTACTTC. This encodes CASSLDRVETQYF.

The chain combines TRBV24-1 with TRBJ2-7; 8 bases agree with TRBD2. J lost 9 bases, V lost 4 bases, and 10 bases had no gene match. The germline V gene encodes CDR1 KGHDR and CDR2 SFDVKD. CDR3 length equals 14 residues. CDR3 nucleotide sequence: TGTGCCACCAGTGACTCGATGGACCGGGGGGGGCAGTACTTC. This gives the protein CATSDSMDRGGQYF.

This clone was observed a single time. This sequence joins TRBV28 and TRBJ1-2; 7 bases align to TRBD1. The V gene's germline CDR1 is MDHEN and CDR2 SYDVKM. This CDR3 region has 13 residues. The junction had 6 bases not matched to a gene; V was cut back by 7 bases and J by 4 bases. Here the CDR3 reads CASTRTGIYGYTF. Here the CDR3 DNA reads TGTGCCAGCACCAGGACAGGAATCTATGGCTACACCTTC.

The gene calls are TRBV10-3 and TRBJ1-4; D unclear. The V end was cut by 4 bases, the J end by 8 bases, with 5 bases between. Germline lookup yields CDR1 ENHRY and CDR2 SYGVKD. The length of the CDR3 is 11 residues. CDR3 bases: TGTGCCATCAGTGTAGGAGAAAAACTGTTTTTT. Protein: CAISVGEKLFF.

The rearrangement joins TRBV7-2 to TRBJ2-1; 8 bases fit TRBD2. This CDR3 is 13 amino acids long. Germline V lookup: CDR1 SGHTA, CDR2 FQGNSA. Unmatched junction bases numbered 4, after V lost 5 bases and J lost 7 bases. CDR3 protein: CASSPERGNEQFF. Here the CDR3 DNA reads TGTGCCAGCAGCCCAGAGCGGGGGAATGAGCAGTTCTTC.

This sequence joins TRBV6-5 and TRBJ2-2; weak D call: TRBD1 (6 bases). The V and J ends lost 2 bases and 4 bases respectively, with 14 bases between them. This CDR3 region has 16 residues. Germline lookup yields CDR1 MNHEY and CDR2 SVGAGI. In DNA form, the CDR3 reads TGTGCCAGCAGTTACGTGGGGGCATTGGGCACCGGGGAGCTGTTTTTT. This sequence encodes CASSYVGALGTGELFF.